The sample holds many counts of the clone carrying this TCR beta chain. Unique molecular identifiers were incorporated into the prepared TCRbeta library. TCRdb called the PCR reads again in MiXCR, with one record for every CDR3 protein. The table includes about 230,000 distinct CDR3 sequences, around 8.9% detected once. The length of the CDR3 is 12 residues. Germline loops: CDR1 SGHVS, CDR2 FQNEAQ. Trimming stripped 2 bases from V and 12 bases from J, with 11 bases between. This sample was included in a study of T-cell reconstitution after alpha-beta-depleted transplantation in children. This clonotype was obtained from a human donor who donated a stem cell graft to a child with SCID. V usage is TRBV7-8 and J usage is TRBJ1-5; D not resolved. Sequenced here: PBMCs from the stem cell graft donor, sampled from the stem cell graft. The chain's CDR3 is CASSLPGSGQHF. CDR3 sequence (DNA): TGTGCCAGCAGCTTACCGGGATCCGGCCAGCATTTT.